These 20 T cell receptor beta chains were all obtained from the same sample, sequenced in a study of early T cells in non-severe SARS-CoV-2 infection. MiXCR, run by TCRdb on the 5' RACE reads, gives a single entry per CDR3 protein. The sample lists 85,000 to 100,000 distinct CDR3 sequences; 9.5% to 12% were seen once. The source material was whole blood. The receptor source for this set is an adult who was a healthcare worker with PCR-confirmed SARS-CoV-2 infection or an uninfected control (not recorded which).

This chain links TRBV6-5 with TRBJ1-1; D may be TRBD1 (6 bases). Germline assignment: CDR1 MNHEY and CDR2 SVGAGI. Trimming left V 0 bases short and J 4 bases short, with 12 bases between. CDR3 length: 15 residues. Here the CDR3 reads CASSYSGTGTTEAFF. CDR3 nucleotide sequence: TGTGCCAGCAGTTACTCGGGTACAGGGACCACTGAAGCTTTCTTT.

This clonotype was seen repeatedly, ten times or more. J is TRBJ1-5 and V is TRBV7-2; D possibly corresponds to TRBD1 (6 bases). V gave up 1 base and J gave up 7 bases, with 11 bases separating them. Germline V CDR1 and CDR2: SGHTA, FQGNSA. The CDR3 is 14 residues long. The CDR3, as DNA: TGTGCCAGCAGCTTAGTGGGGGCCGGGCAGCCCCAGCATTTT. It yields the protein CASSLVGAGQPQHF.

This clonotype was found many times. The CDR3 protein is CRVTGELFF. Here the CDR3 DNA reads TGTAGGGTCACCGGGGAGCTGTTTTTT. V usage is TRBV21-1 and J usage is TRBJ2-2. TRBV21-1 is given as a pseudogene. The length of the CDR3 is 9 residues.

This clonotype was detected many times. The chain couples TRBV20-1 to TRBJ1-2; D remains ambiguous. This CDR3 has 12 residues. The germline V gene has CDR1 DFQATT and CDR2 SNEGSKA (reference sequence). Trimming removed 4 bases from V and 4 bases from J, with 10 bases in between. The CDR3 loop reads CSAKETAYGYTF. CDR3 nucleotides: TGCAGTGCTAAAGAAACAGCCTATGGCTACACCTTC.

The V gene is TRBV20-1, the J gene TRBJ2-7, with a weak D call TRBD1 (6 bases). Trimming shortened V by 4 bases and J by 2 bases, and 18 bases separated the two germline ends. The germline CDR1 and CDR2 sequences are DFQATT and SNEGSKA (reference sequence). This CDR3 comprises 15 residues. The CDR3 DNA follows: TGCAGTGCTATGTACCAGGGGAGCACACCCTACGAGCAGTACTTC. Translated: CSAMYQGSTPYEQYF.

The chain is built from TRBV7-2 and TRBJ1-3, with a tentative D call TRBD1 (5 bases). The CDR3 runs to 13 residues. Germline values: CDR1 SGHTA, CDR2 FQGNSA. The ends were cut back, 2 bases at V and 3 bases at J, with 5 bases in the middle. The CDR3 protein is CASSLQGGNTIYF. DNA for the CDR3: TGTGCCAGCAGCTTACAGGGTGGAAACACCATATATTTT.

The V and J genes are TRBV5-1 and TRBJ2-7, with 9 bases identical to TRBD1. The CDR3 extends over 15 amino acids. The germline gives CDR1 SGHRS, CDR2 YFSETQ. The V gene end was trimmed by 1 base and the J gene end by 6 bases; junction bases not matched to a gene: 8. In DNA form, the CDR3 reads TGCGCCAGCAGCTTGACGAGACAGGGGGATCTCGAGCAGTACTTC. Amino acids: CASSLTRQGDLEQYF. Based on the CDR3 plus reference TRBV5-1 and TRBJ2-7, the full variable domain is KAGVTQTPRYLIKTRGQQVTLSCSPISGHRSVSWYQQTPGQGLQFLFEYFSETQRNKGNFPGRFSGRQFSNSRSEMNVSTLELGDSALYLCASSLTRQGDLEQYFGPGTRLTVT.

This clonotype was detected a few times. The chain carries TRBV7-2 and TRBJ2-3; 15 bases agree with TRBD2. The ends lost 3 bases at V and 0 bases at J; junction bases unmatched: 7. Germline V gives CDR1 SGHTA, CDR2 FQGNSA. This CDR3 spans 19 amino acids. The CDR3 nucleotides read TGTGCCAGCAGCTTTCCGGGACTAGCGGGGGGAACTAGCACAGATACGCAGTATTTT. This gives the protein CASSFPGLAGGTSTDTQYF.

This clonotype appeared a few times. The chain combines TRBV29-1 with TRBJ2-2; a possible D gene is TRBD2 (6 bases). The CDR3 spans 15 residues. V was shortened by 5 bases and J by 2 bases, with 15 bases between the two germline ends. Germline loops: CDR1 SQVTM, CDR2 ANQGSEA. CDR3 DNA sequence: TGCAGCGTTACCGGCCGGGGAGGAAACACCGGGGAGCTGTTTTTT. It specifies CSVTGRGGNTGELFF.

The J gene is TRBJ1-4, the V gene TRBV7-9; D might be TRBD1 (6 bases). V was pared by 5 bases and J by 7 bases, with 14 bases between. The CDR3 has 14 amino acids. The germline V gene encodes CDR1 SEHNR and CDR2 FQNEAQ (reference sequence). CDR3 bases: TGTGCCAGCAGCCCTCCAGGGGCGGGTGAAAAACTGTTTTTT. It yields the protein CASSPPGAGEKLFF.

V usage is TRBV27 and J usage is TRBJ2-5; 9 nucleotides line up with TRBD1. This CDR3 comprises 18 residues. V was pared by 1 base and J by 6 bases, with 15 bases of the junction left unmatched. The germline V gene has CDR1 MNHEY and CDR2 SMNVEV (reference sequence). The CDR3 coding sequence is TGTGCCAGCAGTTTATTGAGTGGACAGGGGCCCCTTATGAAGACCCAGTACTTC. Its protein product is CASSLLSGQGPLMKTQYF.

This clonotype was seen only a few times. The chain has TRBV9 and TRBJ2-1, with TRBD2 identical over 7 bases. V was clipped by 2 bases and J by 7 bases; unmatched bases: 6. The CDR3 is made up of 14 amino acids. Germline V gene sequence: CDR1 SGDLS, CDR2 YYNGEE. The CDR3 coding sequence is TGTGCCAGCAGCGTTCTGGGCGGGAGAAATGAGCAGTTCTTC. Encoded protein: CASSVLGGRNEQFF.

V usage is TRBV9 and J usage is TRBJ1-2; D gene ambiguous. The CDR3 is made up of 15 amino acids. The V end was cut by 1 base, the J end by 9 bases, with 19 bases between. Germline-derived CDR1 and CDR2 are SGDLS and YYNGEE. For the CDR3, the DNA is TGTGCCAGCAGCGTATGGCCACGCGCTTGTGTTCGCTACACCTTC. Its protein product is CASSVWPRACVRYTF.

This clonotype occurred a few times. The CDR3 protein is CASSVETGGTEAFF. The CDR3 DNA follows: TGTGCCAGCAGCGTAGAGACAGGGGGCACTGAAGCTTTCTTT. The chain joins TRBV9 to TRBJ1-1, with 9 bases aligning to TRBD1. With V trimmed by 0 bases and J by 4 bases, 1 base remained unmatched. This CDR3 contains 14 residues. Germline V gene sequence: CDR1 SGDLS, CDR2 YYNGEE.

V is TRBV10-3 and J is TRBJ2-7; TRBD1 matches 7 bases. Germline V lookup: CDR1 ENHRY, CDR2 SYGVKD. There are 15 residues in the CDR3. V shed 7 bases and J 4 bases; nucleotides not matched to a gene: 13. The CDR3 reads CAIMTTRDSRYEQYF. The CDR3 DNA reads as TGTGCCATCATGACGACCCGGGACAGCAGGTACGAGCAGTACTTC.

This clonotype was seen repeatedly, ten times or more. J is TRBJ2-1 and V is TRBV24-1; 9 bases are shared with TRBD2. Germline trimming cut 2 bases from V and 7 bases from J; bases unmatched to any gene: 2. CDR1 is KGHDR and CDR2 is SFDVKD in the germline V gene. The CDR3 has 14 residues. For the CDR3, the DNA is TGTGCCACCAGTGATTCGGGACTAGCTAATGAGCAGTTCTTC. This sequence encodes CATSDSGLANEQFF.

This clonotype was seen repeatedly, ten times or more. The rearrangement uses TRBV5-6 and TRBJ2-6; D uncertain. Trimming shortened V by 0 bases and J by 0 bases, and 10 bases separated the two germline ends. This CDR3 has 17 residues. Germline-derived CDR1 and CDR2 are SGHDT and YYEEEE. CDR3 nucleotides: TGTGCCAGCAGCTTGGTCAGTCGCTACTCTGGGGCCAACGTCCTGACTTTC. Its protein product is CASSLVSRYSGANVLTF.

The chain carries TRBV4-1 and TRBJ2-7, with TRBD2 as a possible D gene (5 bases). V was trimmed by 1 base and J by 2 bases, leaving 6 bases between them. Germline V CDR1 and CDR2: MGHRA, YSYEKL. The CDR3 totals 13 residues. CDR3 DNA: TGCGCCAGCAGCCAAGCCGGGACCTACGAGCAGTACTTC. Translating gives CASSQAGTYEQYF.

The chain has TRBV4-2 and TRBJ1-1, with D possibly TRBD1 on 5 matching bases. Germline loops: CDR1 LGHNA, CDR2 YNFKEQ. Trimming shortened V by 1 base and J by 4 bases, and 13 bases separated the two germline ends. The CDR3 spans 15 residues. CDR3 protein: CASSQGEWGGTEAFF. The CDR3 coding sequence is TGTGCCAGCAGCCAAGGGGAGTGGGGGGGCACTGAAGCTTTCTTT.

This clonotype has more than one count but fewer than ten. The genes are TRBV7-8 and TRBJ2-1; 12 nucleotides match TRBD2. The length of the CDR3 is 16 residues. V lost 5 bases to trimming and J lost 3 bases; unmatched junction nucleotides: 5. Germline V gene data show CDR1 as SGHVS and CDR2 as FQNEAQ. CDR3 coding DNA: TGTGCCAGCAGCGCACCGGGACTAGCGGGCTACAATGAGCAGTTCTTC. Encoded protein: CASSAPGLAGYNEQFF.